Presented here are 5 T cell receptor beta chains from one specimen sequenced in a study of cytomegalovirus exposure and HLA in healthy donors. PCR primers comprised 60 Vbeta and 13 Jbeta primers. Sequencing used immunoSEQ multiplex PCR; TCRdb keeps in-frame clones, though not all of them. The record lists 130,000 or so clones, of which the ten most abundant hold about 1.5%. Sequencing input: PBMCs. All receptors derive from a middle-aged woman in good health and CMV-seropositive.

V usage is TRBV21-1 and J usage is TRBJ2-3; TRBD2, the D gene given by the table, was not confirmed from the DNA. TRBV21-1 is flagged as a pseudogene. This CDR3 has 18 residues. The CDR3 sequence is CASSPPERDKRGTDTQYF. DNA of the CDR3: TGTGCCAGCAGCCCCCCAGAAAGGGATAAGAGGGGCACAGATACGCAGTATTTT.

The V call is TRBV14, the J call TRBJ1-1; D not resolved. Germline V gene data show CDR1 as SGHDN and CDR2 as FVKESK. CDR3 length: 14 residues. V lost 0 bases, J lost 1 base, and 6 bases lay in between. The CDR3: CASSQEARNTEAFF. CDR3 sequence (DNA): TGTGCCAGCAGCCAAGAAGCGCGGAACACTGAAGCTTTCTTT.

In DNA, the CDR3 is TGTGCCAGCAGCTCCCGACAGGACCATGGCTACACCTTC. Amino acids: CASSSRQDHGYTF. V usage is TRBV11-2 and J usage is TRBJ1-2; possibly TRBD1 for D (6 bases). The CDR3 is made up of 13 amino acids. Germline CDR1 reads SGHAT; CDR2 reads FQNNGV. V lost 4 bases to trimming and J lost 6 bases, with 12 bases between them.

The chain links TRBV7-2 to TRBJ1-2, with D maybe TRBD1 (6 bases). The V end was cut by 0 bases, the J end by 7 bases, with 15 bases between. The CDR3 contains 15 residues. Germline lookup yields CDR1 SGHTA and CDR2 FQGNSA. The CDR3 nucleotides are TGTGCCAGCAGCTTAGCCTTGCAAGGGGGTCGTGGCTACACCTTC. Amino acid sequence: CASSLALQGGRGYTF.

The chain has TRBV10-1 and TRBJ2-5, with 10 bases identical to TRBD2. The J call may be in error: the DNA end matches TRBJ2-7 better. Germline assignment: CDR1 WNHNN and CDR2 SYGVQD (reference sequence). The CDR3 length is 17 residues. The DNA for the CDR3 is TGCGCCAGCAGTGACAGGGCCGGTACTAGCGGGATCTACGAGCAGTACTTC. Amino acid sequence: CASSDRAGTSGIYEQYF.